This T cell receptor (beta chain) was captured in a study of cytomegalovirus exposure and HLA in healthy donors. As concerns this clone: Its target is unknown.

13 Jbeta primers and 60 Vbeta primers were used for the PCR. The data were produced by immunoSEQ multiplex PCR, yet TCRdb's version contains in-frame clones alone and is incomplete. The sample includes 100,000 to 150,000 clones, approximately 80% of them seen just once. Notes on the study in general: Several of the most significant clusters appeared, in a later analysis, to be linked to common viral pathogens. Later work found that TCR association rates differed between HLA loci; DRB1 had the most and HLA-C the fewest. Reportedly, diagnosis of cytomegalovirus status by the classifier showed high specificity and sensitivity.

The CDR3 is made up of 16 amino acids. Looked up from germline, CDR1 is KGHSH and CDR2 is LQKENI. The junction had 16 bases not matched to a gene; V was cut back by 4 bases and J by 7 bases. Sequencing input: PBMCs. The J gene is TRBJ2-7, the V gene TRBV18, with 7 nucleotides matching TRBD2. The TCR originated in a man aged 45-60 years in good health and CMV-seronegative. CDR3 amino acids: CASSQLIQADGGEQYF. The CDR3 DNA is TGTGCCAGCTCACAACTAATACAGGCCGACGGGGGGGAGCAGTACTTC.